The sequence of this TCR beta chain was determined in a study of T cell responses to AZD1222 COVID-19 vaccine. The repertoire was sequenced with immunoSEQ multiplex PCR; TCRdb's copy has only in-frame clones and lacks some. The sample includes about 180,000 clones, just over 85% of them seen just once. V lost 3 bases to trimming and J lost 7 bases, with 13 bases between them. Germline V lookup: CDR1 DFQATT, CDR2 SNEGSKA (reference sequence). CDR3 length equals 13 residues. This clone has a single count. Its antigen is not identified. General study results and limits: White British people made up most donors, females outnumbered males, and clonal diversity was possibly underestimated.

This specimen consisted of peripheral blood, obtained on day 0 of AZD1222 vaccination. The chain has TRBV20-1 and TRBJ1-5; D may be TRBD1 (5 bases). This sequence originates from an adult in good health. CDR3 DNA sequence: TGCAGTGCTAGTAGGGGTTTGGGGCAGCCCCAGCATTTT. Translated: CSASRGLGQPQHF.